This T cell receptor (beta chain) emerged from a study of cytomegalovirus exposure and HLA in healthy donors. Both 60 Vbeta primers and 13 Jbeta primers went into the PCR. Clones were read by immunoSEQ multiplex PCR, and TCRdb kept only the in-frame ones, dropping some. The sample yields about 160,000 clones, approximately 80% seen once. Trimming removed 4 bases at V and 8 bases at J, with 20 bases between. CDR1 and CDR2 (germline): SQVTM, ANQGSEA. CDR3 length equals 14 residues. The sequenced material came from PBMCs. The chain combines TRBV29-1 with TRBJ1-1; D might be TRBD1 (5 bases). The receptor's source is a man younger than 35 in good health and CMV-seropositive. The CDR3 DNA reads TGCAGCGTTGTCGGCAGGGAACTGGCCCAAGAAGCTTTCTTT. Translated: CSVVGRELAQEAFF.